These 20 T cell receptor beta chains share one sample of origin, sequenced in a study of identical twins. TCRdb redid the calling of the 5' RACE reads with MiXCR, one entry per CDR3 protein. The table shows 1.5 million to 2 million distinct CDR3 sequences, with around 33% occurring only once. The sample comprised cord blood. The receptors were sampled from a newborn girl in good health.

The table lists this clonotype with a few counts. CDR3 nucleotides: TGTGCCAGCAGCTTAACTGTCGGGAGTAGCTCCTACAATGAGCAGTTCTTC. Encoded protein: CASSLTVGSSSYNEQFF. The V gene is TRBV7-2, the J gene TRBJ2-1, with D possibly being TRBD2 (6 bases). Germline values: CDR1 SGHTA, CDR2 FQGNSA. This CDR3 has 17 amino acids. The germline V and J ends were trimmed by 2 bases and 0 bases, with 14 bases remaining between them.

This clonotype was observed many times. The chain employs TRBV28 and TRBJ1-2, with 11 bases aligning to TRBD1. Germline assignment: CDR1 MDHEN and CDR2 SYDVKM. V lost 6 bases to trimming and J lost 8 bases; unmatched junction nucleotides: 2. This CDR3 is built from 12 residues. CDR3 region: CASRRTGGGYTF. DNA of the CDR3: TGTGCCAGCAGGCGGACAGGGGGCGGCTACACCTTC.

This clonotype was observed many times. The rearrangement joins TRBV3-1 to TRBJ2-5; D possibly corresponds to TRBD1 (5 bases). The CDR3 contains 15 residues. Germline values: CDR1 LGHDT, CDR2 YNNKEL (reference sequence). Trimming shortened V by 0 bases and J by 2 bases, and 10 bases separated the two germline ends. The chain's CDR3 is CASSQDGAVQETQYF. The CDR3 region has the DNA TGTGCCAGCAGCCAAGATGGGGCGGTGCAAGAGACCCAGTACTTC.

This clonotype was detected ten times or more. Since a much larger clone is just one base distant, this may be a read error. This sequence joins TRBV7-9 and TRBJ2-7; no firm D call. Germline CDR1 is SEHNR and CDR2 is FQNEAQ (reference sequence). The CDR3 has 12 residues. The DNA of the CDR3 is TGCGCCAGCAGCTTGGTGGACTACGAGCAGTACTTC. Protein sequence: CASSLVDYEQYF.

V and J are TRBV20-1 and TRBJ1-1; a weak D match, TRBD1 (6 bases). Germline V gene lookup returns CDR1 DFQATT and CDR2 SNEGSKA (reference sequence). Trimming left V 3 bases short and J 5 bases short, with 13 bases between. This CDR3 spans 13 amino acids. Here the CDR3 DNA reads TGCAGTGCTAGGGGGGGCAGTCGTACTGAAGCTTTCTTT. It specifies CSARGGSRTEAFF.

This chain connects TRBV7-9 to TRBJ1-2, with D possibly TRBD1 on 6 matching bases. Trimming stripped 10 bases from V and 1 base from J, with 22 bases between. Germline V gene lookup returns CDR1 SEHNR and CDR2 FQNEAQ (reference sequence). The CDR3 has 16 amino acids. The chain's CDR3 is CANSPTGTPFNYGYTF. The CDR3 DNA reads TGTGCCAACAGTCCTACCGGGACACCCTTTAACTATGGCTACACCTTC.

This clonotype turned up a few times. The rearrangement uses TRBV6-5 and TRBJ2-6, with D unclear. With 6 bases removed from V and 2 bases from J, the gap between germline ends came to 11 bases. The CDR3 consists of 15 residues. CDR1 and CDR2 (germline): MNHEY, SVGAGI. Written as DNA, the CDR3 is TGTGCCAGCAGCTCTTCTGTAGCTGGGGCCAACGTCCTGACTTTC. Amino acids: CASSSSVAGANVLTF.

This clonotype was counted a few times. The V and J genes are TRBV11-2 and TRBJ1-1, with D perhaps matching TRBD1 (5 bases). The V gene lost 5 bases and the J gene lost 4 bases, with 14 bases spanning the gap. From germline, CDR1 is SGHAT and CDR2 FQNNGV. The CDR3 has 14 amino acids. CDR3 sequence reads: CASSPQAGGTEAFF. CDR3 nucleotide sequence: TGTGCCAGCAGCCCACAGGCCGGTGGCACTGAAGCTTTCTTT. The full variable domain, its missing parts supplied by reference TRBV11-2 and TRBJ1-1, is EAGVAQSPRYKIIEKRQSVAFWCNPISGHATLYWYQQILGQGPKLLIQFQNNGVVDDSQLPKDRFSAERLKGVDSTLKIQPAKLEDSAVYLCASSPQAGGTEAFFGQGTRLTVV.

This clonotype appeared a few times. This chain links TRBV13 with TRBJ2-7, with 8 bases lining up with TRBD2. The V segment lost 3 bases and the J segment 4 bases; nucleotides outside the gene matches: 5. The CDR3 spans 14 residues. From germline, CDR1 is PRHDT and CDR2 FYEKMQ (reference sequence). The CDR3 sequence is CASSLGGRMYEQYF. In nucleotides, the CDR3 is TGTGCCAGCAGCTTGGGCGGGAGGATGTACGAGCAGTACTTC.

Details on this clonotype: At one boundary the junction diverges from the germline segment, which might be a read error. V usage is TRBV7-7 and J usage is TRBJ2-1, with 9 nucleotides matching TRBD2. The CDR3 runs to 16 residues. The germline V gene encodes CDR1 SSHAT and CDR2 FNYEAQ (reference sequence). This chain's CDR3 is CASSLNEREAYNEQFF. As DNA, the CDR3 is TGTGCTAGCAGCTTAAATGAGCGGGAGGCCTACAATGAGCAGTTCTTC.

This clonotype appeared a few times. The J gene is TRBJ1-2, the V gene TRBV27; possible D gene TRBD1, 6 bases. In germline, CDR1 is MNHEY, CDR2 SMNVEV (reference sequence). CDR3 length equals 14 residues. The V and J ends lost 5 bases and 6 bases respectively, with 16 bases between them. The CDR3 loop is CASSISDSSNGYTF. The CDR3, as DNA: TGTGCCAGCAGTATTTCGGACAGTTCTAATGGCTACACCTTC.

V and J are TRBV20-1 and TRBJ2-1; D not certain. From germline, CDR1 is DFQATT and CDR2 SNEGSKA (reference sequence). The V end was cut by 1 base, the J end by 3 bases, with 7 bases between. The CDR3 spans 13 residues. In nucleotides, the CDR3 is TGCAGTGCTAGAGCGTTCTTCTACAATGAGCAGTTCTTC. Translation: CSARAFFYNEQFF.

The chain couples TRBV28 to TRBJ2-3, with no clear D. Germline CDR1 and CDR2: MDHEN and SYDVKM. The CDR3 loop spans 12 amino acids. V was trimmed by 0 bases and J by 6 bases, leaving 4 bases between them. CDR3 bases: TGTGCCAGCAGTTTATGGGAGGATACGCAGTATTTT. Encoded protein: CASSLWEDTQYF.

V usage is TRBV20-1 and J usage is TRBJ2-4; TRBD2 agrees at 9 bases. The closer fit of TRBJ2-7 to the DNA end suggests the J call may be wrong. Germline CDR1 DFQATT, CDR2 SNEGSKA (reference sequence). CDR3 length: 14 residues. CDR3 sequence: CSARDSGTSNEQYF. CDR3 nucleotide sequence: TGCAGTGCTAGAGATTCTGGGACTAGCAACGAGCAGTACTTC.

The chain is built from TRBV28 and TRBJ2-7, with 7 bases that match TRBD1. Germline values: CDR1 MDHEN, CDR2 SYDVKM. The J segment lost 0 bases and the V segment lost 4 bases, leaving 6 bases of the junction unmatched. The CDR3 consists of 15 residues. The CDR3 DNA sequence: TGTGCCAGCAGTTCACGGGACAGACCCTCCTACGAGCAGTACTTC. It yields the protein CASSSRDRPSYEQYF.

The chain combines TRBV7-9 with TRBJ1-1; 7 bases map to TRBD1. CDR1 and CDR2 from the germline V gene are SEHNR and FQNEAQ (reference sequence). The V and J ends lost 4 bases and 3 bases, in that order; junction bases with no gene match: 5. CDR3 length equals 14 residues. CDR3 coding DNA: TGTGCCAGCAGCTCACCAGGGGGGGACACTGAAGCTTTCTTT. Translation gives CASSSPGGDTEAFF.

CDR3 region: CASRTLAGVSESQYF. The DNA for the CDR3 is TGTGCCAGCAGAACACTAGCTGGGGTCAGTGAGTCCCAGTACTTC. This chain links TRBV2 with TRBJ2-5; maybe TRBD2 (6 bases). Germline-derived CDR1 and CDR2 are SNHLY and FYNNEI. There are 15 residues in the CDR3. Trimming took off 6 bases at V and 9 bases at J, with 23 bases between the two ends.

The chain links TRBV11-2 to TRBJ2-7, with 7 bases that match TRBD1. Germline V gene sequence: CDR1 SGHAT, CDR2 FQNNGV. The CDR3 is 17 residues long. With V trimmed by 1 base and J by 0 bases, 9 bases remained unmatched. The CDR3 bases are TGTGCCAGCAGCTTAGCCGTTAGGGACAGCAACTCCTACGAGCAGTACTTC. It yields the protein CASSLAVRDSNSYEQYF.

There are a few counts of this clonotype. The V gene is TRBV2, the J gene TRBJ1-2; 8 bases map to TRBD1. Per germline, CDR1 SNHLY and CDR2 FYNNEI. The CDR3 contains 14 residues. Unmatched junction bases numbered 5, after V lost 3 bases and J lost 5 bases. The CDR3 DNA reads TGTGCCAGCAGTGACCCGGACAGGGCTTATGGCTACACCTTC. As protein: CASSDPDRAYGYTF.

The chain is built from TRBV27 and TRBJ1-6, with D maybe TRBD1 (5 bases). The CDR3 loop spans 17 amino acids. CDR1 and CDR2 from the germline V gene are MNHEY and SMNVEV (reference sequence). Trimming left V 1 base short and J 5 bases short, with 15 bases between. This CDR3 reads CASSLLTPGRNNSPLHF. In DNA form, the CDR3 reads TGTGCCAGCAGTTTATTAACACCGGGACGGAATAATTCACCCCTCCACTTT.